This T cell receptor (beta chain) was identified in a study of OX40 agonist ivuxolimab in advanced cancers. Study-level results: The specificity for antigen of the expanded peripheral T cells was not determined. Clonal expansion in partial responders at 0.1-3.0 mg/kg ranked among the lowest. In CD8+ T cells, expanded clones were on average more numerous than in CD4+.

About this clone: Its specificity is unknown.

The method was immunoSEQ multiplex PCR; TCRdb's version includes in-frame clones alone and lacks a portion of them. This sample yields around 40,000 clones, of which 75% to 90% are seen a single time; 3.5% to 5% belongs to the top ten. This CDR3 contains 12 residues. Germline values: CDR1 MNHEY, CDR2 SVGAGI. The V end was cut by 6 bases, the J end by 5 bases, with 10 bases between. The clonotype comes from an adult with an advanced solid tumor such as melanoma, head and neck, liver or kidney cancer. The sample in question was CD4+ or CD8+ T cells sorted from blood, obtained in a trial of the OX40 agonist ivuxolimab. This rearrangement joins TRBV6-5 to TRBJ1-1; no clear D gene. The CDR3 region is CASSSGFTEAFF. Here the CDR3 DNA reads TGTGCCAGCAGCTCTGGGTTTACTGAAGCTTTCTTT.